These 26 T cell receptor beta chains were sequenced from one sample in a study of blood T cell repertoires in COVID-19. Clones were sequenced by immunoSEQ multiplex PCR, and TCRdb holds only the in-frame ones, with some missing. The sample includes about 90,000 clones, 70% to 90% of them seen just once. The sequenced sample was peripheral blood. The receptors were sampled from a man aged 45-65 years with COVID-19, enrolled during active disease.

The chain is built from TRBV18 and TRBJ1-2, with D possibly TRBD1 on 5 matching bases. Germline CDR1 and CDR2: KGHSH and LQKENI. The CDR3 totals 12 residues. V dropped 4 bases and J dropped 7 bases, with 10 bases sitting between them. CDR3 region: CASSLDGGGYTF. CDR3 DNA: TGTGCCAGCTCACTCGACGGGGGTGGCTACACCTTC.

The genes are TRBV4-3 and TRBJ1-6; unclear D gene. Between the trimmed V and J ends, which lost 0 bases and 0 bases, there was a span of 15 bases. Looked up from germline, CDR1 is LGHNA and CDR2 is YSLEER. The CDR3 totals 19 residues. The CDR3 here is CASSQEAGAVSSYNSPLHF. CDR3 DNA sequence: TGCGCCAGCAGCCAAGAAGCGGGAGCAGTGAGCTCCTATAATTCACCCCTCCACTTT.

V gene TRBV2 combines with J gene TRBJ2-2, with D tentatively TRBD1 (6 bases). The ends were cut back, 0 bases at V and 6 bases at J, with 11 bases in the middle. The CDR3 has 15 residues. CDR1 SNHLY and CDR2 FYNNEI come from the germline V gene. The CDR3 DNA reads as TGTGCCAGCAGTGAAGCCCACAGGGAATCCGGGGAGCTGTTTTTT. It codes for CASSEAHRESGELFF. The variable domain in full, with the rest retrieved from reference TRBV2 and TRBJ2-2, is EPEVTQTPSHQVTQMGQEVILRCVPISNHLYFYWYRQILGQKVEFLVSFYNNEISEKSEIFDDQFSVERPDGSNFTLKIRSTKLEDSAMYFCASSEAHRESGELFFGEGSRLTVL.

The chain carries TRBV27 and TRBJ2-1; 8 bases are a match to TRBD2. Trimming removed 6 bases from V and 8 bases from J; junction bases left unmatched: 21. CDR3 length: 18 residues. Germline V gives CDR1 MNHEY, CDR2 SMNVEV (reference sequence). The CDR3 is CASSQVGRGGRSLHEQFF. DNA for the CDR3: TGTGCCAGCAGCCAGGTGGGCCGGGGGGGCCGGTCACTCCATGAGCAGTTCTTC.

Here the CDR3 reads CASSQDQGRQEAFF. In nucleotides, the CDR3 is TGCGCCAGCAGCCAAGACCAAGGCCGACAGGAAGCTTTCTTT. The chain joins TRBV4-1 to TRBJ1-1; TRBD1 is a possible D gene (5 bases). The CDR3 contains 14 residues. Germline CDR1 is MGHRA and CDR2 is YSYEKL. Trimming stripped 0 bases from V and 8 bases from J, with 13 bases between.

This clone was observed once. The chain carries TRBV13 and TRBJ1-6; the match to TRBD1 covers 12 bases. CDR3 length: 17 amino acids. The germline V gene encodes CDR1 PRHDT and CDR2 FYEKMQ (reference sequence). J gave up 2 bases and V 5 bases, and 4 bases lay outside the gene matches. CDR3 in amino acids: CASSLGTGGPYNSPLHF. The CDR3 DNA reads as TGTGCCAGCAGCCTCGGGACAGGGGGCCCCTATAATTCACCCCTCCACTTT.

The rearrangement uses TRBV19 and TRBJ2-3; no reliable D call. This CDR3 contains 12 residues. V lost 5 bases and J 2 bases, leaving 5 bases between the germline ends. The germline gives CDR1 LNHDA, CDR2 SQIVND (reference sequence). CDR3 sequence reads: CASSEYTDTQYF. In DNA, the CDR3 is TGTGCCAGTAGTGAGTACACAGATACGCAGTATTTT.

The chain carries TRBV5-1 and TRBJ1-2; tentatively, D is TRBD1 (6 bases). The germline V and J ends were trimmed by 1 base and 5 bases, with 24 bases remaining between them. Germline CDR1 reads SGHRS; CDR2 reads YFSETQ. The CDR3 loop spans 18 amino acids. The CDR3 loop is CASSLSLAFDRRFYGYTF. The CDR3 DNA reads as TGCGCCAGCAGCTTGTCGTTGGCGTTCGACAGGCGGTTTTATGGCTACACCTTC.

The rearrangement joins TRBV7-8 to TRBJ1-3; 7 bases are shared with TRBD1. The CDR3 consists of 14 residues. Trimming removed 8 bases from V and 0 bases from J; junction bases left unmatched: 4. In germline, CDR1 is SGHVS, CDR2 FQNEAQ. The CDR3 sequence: CASRKGASGNTIYF. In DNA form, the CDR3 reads TGTGCCAGCCGAAAGGGGGCCTCTGGAAACACCATATATTTT.

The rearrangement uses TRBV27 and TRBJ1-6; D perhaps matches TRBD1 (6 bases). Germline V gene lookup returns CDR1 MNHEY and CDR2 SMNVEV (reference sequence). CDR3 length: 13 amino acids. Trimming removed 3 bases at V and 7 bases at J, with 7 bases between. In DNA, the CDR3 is TGTGCCAGCAGTTTCAGGGGCAATTCACCCCTCCACTTT. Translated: CASSFRGNSPLHF.

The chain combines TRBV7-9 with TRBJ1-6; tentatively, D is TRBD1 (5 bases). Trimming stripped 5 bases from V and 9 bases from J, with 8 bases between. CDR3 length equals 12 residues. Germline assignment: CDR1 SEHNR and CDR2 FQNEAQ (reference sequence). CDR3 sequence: CASSLTVSPLHF. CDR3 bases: TGTGCCAGCAGCCTGACAGTTTCACCCCTCCACTTT.

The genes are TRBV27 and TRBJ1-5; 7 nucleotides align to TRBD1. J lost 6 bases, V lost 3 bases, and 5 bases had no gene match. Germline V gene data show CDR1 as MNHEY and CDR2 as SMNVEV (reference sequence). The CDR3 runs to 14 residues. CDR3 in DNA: TGTGCCAGCAGTTTTACAGGGGTTTTTCAGCCCCAGCATTTT. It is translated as CASSFTGVFQPQHF.

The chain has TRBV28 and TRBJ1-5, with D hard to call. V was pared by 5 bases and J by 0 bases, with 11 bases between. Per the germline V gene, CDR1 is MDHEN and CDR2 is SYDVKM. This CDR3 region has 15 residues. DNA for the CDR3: TGTGCCAGCAGTCCCCGGGGTTATAGCAATCAGCCCCAGCATTTT. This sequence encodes CASSPRGYSNQPQHF.

The CDR3 reads CASSFMTSGGARTDTQYF. The CDR3, as DNA: TGTGCCAGCAGTTTTATGACTAGCGGGGGGGCCAGGACAGATACGCAGTATTTT. The V and J genes are TRBV28 and TRBJ2-3, with 14 nucleotides matching TRBD2. V was pared by 3 bases and J by 3 bases, with 8 bases of the junction left unmatched. This CDR3 region has 18 residues. Germline CDR1 and CDR2: MDHEN and SYDVKM.

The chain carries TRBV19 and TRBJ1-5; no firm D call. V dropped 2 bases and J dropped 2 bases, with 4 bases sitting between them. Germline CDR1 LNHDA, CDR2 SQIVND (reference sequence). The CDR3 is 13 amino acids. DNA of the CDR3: TGTGCCAGTAGTATAATCGGCAATCAGCCCCAGCATTTT. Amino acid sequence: CASSIIGNQPQHF.

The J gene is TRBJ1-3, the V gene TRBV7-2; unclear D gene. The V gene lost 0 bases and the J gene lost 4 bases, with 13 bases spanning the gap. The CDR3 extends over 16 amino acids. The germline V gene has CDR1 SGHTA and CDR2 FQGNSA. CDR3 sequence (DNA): TGTGCCAGCAGCTTAGCTTTCAAACTGCCAGGAAACACCATATATTTT. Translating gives CASSLAFKLPGNTIYF.

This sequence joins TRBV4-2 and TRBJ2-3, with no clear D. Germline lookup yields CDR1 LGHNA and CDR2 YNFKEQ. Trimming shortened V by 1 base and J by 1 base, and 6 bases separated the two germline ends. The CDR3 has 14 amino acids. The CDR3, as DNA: TGTGCCAGCAGCCAAGGGAGTCGCACAGATACGCAGTATTTT. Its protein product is CASSQGSRTDTQYF.

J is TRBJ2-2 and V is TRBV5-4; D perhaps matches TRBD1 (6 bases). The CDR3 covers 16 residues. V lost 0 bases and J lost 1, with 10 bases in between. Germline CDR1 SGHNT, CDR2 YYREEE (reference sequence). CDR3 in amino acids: CASSLVGTQNTGELFF. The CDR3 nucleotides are TGTGCCAGCAGCTTGGTTGGGACACAGAACACCGGGGAGCTGTTTTTT.

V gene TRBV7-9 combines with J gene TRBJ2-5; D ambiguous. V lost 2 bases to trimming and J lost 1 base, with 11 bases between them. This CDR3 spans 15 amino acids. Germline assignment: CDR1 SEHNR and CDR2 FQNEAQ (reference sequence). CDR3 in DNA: TGTGCCAGCAGCTTAATCCCTCGTCTCCAAGAGACCCAGTACTTC. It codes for CASSLIPRLQETQYF.

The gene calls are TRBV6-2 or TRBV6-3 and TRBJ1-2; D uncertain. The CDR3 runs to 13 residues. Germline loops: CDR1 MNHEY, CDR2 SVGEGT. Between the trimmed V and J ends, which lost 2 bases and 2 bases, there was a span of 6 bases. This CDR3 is CASSYDGNYGYTF. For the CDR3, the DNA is TGTGCCAGCAGTTACGACGGGAACTATGGCTACACCTTC.

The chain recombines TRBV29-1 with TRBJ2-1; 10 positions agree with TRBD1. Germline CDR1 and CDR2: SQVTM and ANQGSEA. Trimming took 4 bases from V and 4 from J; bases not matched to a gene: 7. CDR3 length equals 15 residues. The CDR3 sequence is CSVAPDRGFYNEQFF. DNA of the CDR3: TGCAGCGTTGCCCCGGACAGGGGGTTTTACAATGAGCAGTTCTTC.

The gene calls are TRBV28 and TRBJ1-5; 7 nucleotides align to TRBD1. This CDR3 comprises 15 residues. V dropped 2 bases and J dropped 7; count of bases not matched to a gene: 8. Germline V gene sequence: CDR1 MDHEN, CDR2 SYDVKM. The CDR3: CASSLTQGGRQPQHF. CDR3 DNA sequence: TGTGCCAGCAGTTTAACGCAGGGGGGCAGGCAGCCCCAGCATTTT.

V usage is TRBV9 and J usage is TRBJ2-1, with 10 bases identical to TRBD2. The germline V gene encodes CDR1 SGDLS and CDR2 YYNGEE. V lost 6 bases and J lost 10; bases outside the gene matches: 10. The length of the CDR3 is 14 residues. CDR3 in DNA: TGTGCCAGCACCGCAGCGGGGGGGCCAGGAGAGCAGTTCTTC. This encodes CASTAAGGPGEQFF.

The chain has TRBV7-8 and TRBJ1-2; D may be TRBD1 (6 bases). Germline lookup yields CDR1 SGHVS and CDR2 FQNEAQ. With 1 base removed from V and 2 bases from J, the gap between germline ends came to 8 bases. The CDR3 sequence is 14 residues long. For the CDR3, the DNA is TGTGCCAGCAGCTTAGGTACAGGGAACTATGGCTACACCTTC. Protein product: CASSLGTGNYGYTF.

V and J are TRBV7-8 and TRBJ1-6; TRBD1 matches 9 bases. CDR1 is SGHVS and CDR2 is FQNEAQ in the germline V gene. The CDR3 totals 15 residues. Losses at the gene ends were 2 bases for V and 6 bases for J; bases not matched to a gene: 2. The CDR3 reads CASSLQGQGNSPLHF. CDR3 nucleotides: TGTGCCAGCAGCTTACAGGGACAGGGTAATTCACCCCTCCACTTT.

The CDR3 loop is CSVDSHRANYGYTF. In DNA, the CDR3 is TGCAGCGTTGACAGTCACCGGGCTAACTATGGCTACACCTTC. V usage is TRBV29-1 and J usage is TRBJ1-2; D call uncertain. Trimming shortened V by 3 bases and J by 0 bases, and 11 bases separated the two germline ends. CDR1 is SQVTM, CDR2 ANQGSEA, per germline. This CDR3 contains 14 residues.